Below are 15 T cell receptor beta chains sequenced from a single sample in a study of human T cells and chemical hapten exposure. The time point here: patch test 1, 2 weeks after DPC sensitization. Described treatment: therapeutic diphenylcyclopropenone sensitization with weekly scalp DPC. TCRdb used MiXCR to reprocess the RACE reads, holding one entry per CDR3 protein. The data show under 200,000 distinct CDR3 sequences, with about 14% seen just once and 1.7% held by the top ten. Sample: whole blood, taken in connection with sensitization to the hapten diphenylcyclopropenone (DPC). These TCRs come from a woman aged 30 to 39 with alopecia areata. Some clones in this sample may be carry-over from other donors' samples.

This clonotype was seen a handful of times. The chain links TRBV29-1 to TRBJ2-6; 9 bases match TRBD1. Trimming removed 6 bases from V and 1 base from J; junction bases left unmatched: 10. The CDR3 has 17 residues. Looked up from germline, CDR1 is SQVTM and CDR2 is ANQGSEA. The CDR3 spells CSVITGGLRSGANVLTF. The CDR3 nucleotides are TGCAGCGTGATTACAGGGGGCCTTCGGTCTGGGGCCAACGTCCTGACTTTC.

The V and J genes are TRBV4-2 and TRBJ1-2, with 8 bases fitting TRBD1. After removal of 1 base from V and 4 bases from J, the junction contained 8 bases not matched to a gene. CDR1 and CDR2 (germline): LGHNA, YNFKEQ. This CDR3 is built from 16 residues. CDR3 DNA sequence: TGTGCCAGCAGCCAAGCCCCGGGACAGGAGACCTATGGCTACACCTTC. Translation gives CASSQAPGQETYGYTF.

The CDR3 loop reads CASSPHSGRALSGPNEQFF. The CDR3 region has the DNA TGTGCCAGCAGTCCTCATAGCGGGAGGGCCTTGAGTGGACCCAATGAGCAGTTCTTC. The V gene is TRBV12-3 or TRBV12-4, the J gene TRBJ2-1; 11 nucleotides match TRBD2. The CDR3 has 19 residues. J was trimmed by 6 bases and V by 5 bases; bases with no gene match: 18.

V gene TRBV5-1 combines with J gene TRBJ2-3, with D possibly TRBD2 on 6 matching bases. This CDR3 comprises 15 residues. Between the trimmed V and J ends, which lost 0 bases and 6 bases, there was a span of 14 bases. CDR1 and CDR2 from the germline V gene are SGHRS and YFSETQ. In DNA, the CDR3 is TGCGCCAGCAGCTTGGGGCTAGCGCAGGCGGATACGCAGTATTTT. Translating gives CASSLGLAQADTQYF.

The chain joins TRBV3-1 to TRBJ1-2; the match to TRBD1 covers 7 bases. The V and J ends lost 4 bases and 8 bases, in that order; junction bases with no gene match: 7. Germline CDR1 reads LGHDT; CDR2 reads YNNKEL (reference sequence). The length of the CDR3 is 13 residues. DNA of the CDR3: TGTGCCAGCAGCCGAAACGGACAGGAGGGCTACACCTTC. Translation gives CASSRNGQEGYTF. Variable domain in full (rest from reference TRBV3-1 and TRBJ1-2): DTAVSQTPKYLVTQMGNDKSIKCEQNLGHDTMYWYKQDSKKFLKIMFSYNNKELIINETVPNRFSPKSPDKAHLNLHINSLELGDSAVYFCASSRNGQEGYTFGSGTRLTVV.

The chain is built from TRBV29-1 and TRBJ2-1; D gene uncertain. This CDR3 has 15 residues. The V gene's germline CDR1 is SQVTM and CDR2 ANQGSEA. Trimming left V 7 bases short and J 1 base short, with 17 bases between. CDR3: CSGGTGVSSYNEQFF. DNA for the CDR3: TGCAGCGGCGGTACTGGGGTTTCTTCCTACAATGAGCAGTTCTTC.

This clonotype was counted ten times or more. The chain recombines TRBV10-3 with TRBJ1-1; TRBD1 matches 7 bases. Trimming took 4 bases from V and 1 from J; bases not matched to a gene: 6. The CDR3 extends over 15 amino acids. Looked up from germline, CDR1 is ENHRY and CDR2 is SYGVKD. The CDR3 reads CAISASRGKNTEAFF. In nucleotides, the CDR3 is TGTGCCATCAGTGCGTCCAGGGGGAAGAACACTGAAGCTTTCTTT.

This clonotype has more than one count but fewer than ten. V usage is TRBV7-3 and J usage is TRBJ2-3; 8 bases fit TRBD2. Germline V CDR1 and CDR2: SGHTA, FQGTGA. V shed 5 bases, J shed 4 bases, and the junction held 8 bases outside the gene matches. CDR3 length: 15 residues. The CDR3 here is CASSPTGTRSDTQYF. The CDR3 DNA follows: TGTGCCAGCAGCCCCACCGGGACTAGATCAGATACGCAGTATTTT.

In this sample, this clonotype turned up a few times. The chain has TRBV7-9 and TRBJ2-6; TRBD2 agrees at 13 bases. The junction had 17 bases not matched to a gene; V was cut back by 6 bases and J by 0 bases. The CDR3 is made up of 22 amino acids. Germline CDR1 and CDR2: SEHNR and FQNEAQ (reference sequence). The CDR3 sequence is CASSHALGLAGKEHSGANVLTF. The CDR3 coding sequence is TGTGCCAGCAGTCATGCCCTGGGACTAGCGGGGAAGGAGCACTCTGGGGCCAACGTCCTGACTTTC.

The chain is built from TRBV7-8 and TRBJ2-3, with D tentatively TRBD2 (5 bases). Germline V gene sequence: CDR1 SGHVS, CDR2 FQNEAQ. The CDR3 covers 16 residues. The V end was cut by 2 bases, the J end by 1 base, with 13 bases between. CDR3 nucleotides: TGTGCCAGCAGCTTACAGGACTTCGCGGGCACAGATACGCAGTATTTT. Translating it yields CASSLQDFAGTDTQYF.

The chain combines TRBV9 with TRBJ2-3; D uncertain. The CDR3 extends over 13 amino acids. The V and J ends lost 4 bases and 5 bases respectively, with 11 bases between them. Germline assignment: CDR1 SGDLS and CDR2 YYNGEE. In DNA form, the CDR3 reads TGTGCCAGCAGCACTGGGCCCGGAGATACGCAGTATTTT. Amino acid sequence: CASSTGPGDTQYF.

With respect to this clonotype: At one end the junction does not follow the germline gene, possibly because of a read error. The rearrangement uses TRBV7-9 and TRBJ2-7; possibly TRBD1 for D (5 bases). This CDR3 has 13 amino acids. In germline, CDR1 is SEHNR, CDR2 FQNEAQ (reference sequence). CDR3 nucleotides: TGTGCCAGCAGCTTTGGGGCAGGCGGCGAGCAGTGCTTC. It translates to CASSFGAGGEQCF. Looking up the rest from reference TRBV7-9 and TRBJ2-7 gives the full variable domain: DTGVSQNPRHKITKRGQNVTFRCDPISEHNRLYWYRQTLGQGPEFLTYFQNEAQLEKSRLLSDRFSAERPKGSFSTLEIQRTEQGDSAMYLCASSFGAGGEQCFGPGTRLTVT.

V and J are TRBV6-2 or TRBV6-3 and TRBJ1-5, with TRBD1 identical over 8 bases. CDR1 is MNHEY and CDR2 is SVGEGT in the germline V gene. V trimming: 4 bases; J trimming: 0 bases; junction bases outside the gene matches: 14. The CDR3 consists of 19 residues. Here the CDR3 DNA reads TGTGCCAGCAGTTCTGACGACAGGGGCCTCCTTTTTAGCAATCAGCCCCAGCATTTT. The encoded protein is CASSSDDRGLLFSNQPQHF.

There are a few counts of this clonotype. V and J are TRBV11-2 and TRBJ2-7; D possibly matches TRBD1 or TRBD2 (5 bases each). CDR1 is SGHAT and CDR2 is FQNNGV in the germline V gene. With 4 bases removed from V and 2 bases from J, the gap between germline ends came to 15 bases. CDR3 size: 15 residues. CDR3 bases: TGTGCCAGCAGCTCCCAGCCCGGGGCGCCCTACGAGCAGTACTTC. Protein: CASSSQPGAPYEQYF.

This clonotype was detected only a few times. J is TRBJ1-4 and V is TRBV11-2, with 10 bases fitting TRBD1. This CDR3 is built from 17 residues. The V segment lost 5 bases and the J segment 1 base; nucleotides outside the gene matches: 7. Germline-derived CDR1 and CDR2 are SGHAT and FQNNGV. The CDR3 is CASSPGTGALTNEKLFF. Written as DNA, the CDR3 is TGTGCCAGCAGCCCGGGGACAGGGGCTTTAACTAATGAAAAACTGTTTTTT.